Below are 20 T cell receptor beta chains sequenced from a single sample in a study of synovial regulatory T cells in juvenile arthritis. Measured with immunoSEQ multiplex PCR; TCRdb has only the in-frame clones, and not every one. The listing records just under 10,000 clones. What was sequenced was Treg cells from blood. Subset described: remaining (HLA-DR-negative) circulating blood Treg cells. These receptors were collected from a donor aged 2-30 years with juvenile idiopathic arthritis.

The chain recombines TRBV28 with TRBJ1-4. The germline gives CDR1 MDHEN, CDR2 SYDVKM. The CDR3 has 17 amino acids. DNA is not on record. CDR3 sequence reads: CASSPLPGGRTNEKLFF.

The rearrangement joins TRBV25-1 to TRBJ1-5. CDR1 is MGHDK, CDR2 SYGVNS, per germline. The CDR3 sequence is 12 residues long. The record lacks a DNA sequence. This CDR3 is CASSEFRQPQHF.

The chain recombines TRBV6-5 with TRBJ2-7; with no DNA, the TCRdb D assignment of TRBD2 cannot be verified. The CDR3 is made up of 11 amino acids. No nucleotide data were recorded. CDR1 is MNHEY, CDR2 SVGAGI, per germline. The CDR3 sequence is CASSYSDEQYF.

The CDR3 sequence: CASSTLTGGRYEQYF. The V and J genes are TRBV6-5 and TRBJ2-7; TCRdb's D gene call, TRBD1, goes unchecked for lack of DNA. This CDR3 contains 15 residues. Only the protein is on record. The germline gives CDR1 MNHEY, CDR2 SVGAGI.

The chain uses TRBV9 and TRBJ2-1; with no DNA, the TCRdb D assignment of TRBD1 cannot be verified. Germline V gene sequence: CDR1 SGDLS, CDR2 YYNGEE. This CDR3 has 17 amino acids. No DNA has been recorded. CDR3 sequence: CASSIRGGQGAHNEQFF.

The J gene is TRBJ2-7, the V gene TRBV5-5; the D call of TRBD1 rests on TCRdb alone, since no DNA is present to check it. Germline lookup yields CDR1 SGHKS and CDR2 YYEKEE (reference sequence). The CDR3 contains 16 residues. No DNA appears here. CDR3: CASSPGAGTGEIEQYF.

The J gene is TRBJ1-1, the V gene TRBV4-1. There are 16 residues in the CDR3. Only the protein is available. The germline gives CDR1 MGHRA, CDR2 YSYEKL. This chain's CDR3 is CASSQGPRGGASEAFF.

J is TRBJ2-3 and V is TRBV7-3; TCRdb reports TRBD2, a call that lacks DNA to check it against. This CDR3 region has 15 residues. No DNA sequence is on record. Germline-derived CDR1 and CDR2 are SGHTA and FQGTGA. CDR3 amino acids: CASSLGGGAADTQYF.

The chain uses TRBV5-1 and TRBJ2-2; TCRdb's D call, TRBD2, is unchecked because there is no DNA. This CDR3 region has 13 residues. Only the protein is available. Germline CDR1 SGHRS, CDR2 YFSETQ. CDR3 protein: CASSAGVTGELFF.

The chain employs TRBV7-9 and TRBJ2-7. The CDR3 loop spans 15 amino acids. Only the protein sequence is given. Germline V gives CDR1 SEHNR, CDR2 FQNEAQ (reference sequence). The CDR3 protein is CASSLELVDPYEQYF.

The rearrangement joins TRBV10-3 to TRBJ2-4; the TRBD2 assignment by TCRdb is unverifiable without DNA. The CDR3 length is 17 residues. No nucleotide data were recorded. The germline V gene has CDR1 ENHRY and CDR2 SYGVKD. This CDR3 reads CAISESQVAGPKNIQYF.

V usage is TRBV27 and J usage is TRBJ2-7; the D gene TCRdb calls, TRBD1, cannot be checked with no DNA. The CDR3 loop spans 14 amino acids. No nucleotide data were recorded. From germline, CDR1 is MNHEY and CDR2 SMNVEV (reference sequence). CDR3 loop: CASSLRTGAYEQYF.

V is TRBV6-1 and J is TRBJ2-1. Germline CDR1 is MNHNS and CDR2 is SASEGT. The CDR3 spans 10 residues. DNA for this receptor is not on file. CDR3 protein: CASSEALQFF.

The chain joins TRBV5-4 to TRBJ2-7. This CDR3 is built from 13 residues. DNA is not recorded here. Per the germline V gene, CDR1 is SGHNT and CDR2 is YYREEE (reference sequence). This chain's CDR3 is CASSFPGTYEQYF.

The chain couples TRBV4-2 to TRBJ2-7; without DNA, the TCRdb call of TRBD2 cannot be checked. CDR1 is LGHNA and CDR2 is YNFKEQ in the germline V gene. This CDR3 is built from 15 residues. The coding DNA is unavailable. The CDR3: CASSPEAGAAYEQYF.

The chain links TRBV19 to TRBJ1-6. Germline V lookup: CDR1 LNHDA, CDR2 SQIVND (reference sequence). This CDR3 has 13 residues. The record lacks a DNA sequence. CDR3 sequence reads: CASSTSDFSPLHF.

The CDR3 region is CASRPAGANVLTF. This chain links TRBV5-1 with TRBJ2-6. The CDR3 consists of 13 residues. The coding DNA is unavailable. Germline CDR1 and CDR2: SGHRS and YFSETQ.

This chain joins TRBV28 and TRBJ1-2. This CDR3 region has 13 residues. Only the protein is on record. Germline V gene sequence: CDR1 MDHEN, CDR2 SYDVKM. The CDR3 sequence is CASSWGVPYGYTF.

The chain links TRBV5-1 to TRBJ1-3; the D call from TCRdb, TRBD1, cannot be confirmed without DNA. The CDR3 sequence is 14 residues long. No DNA sequence was recorded. CDR1 and CDR2 (germline): SGHRS, YFSETQ. This CDR3 reads CASSLVQGADTIYF.

The gene calls are TRBV27 and TRBJ1-1; TCRdb lists TRBD1, though no DNA is available to test this call. The CDR3 covers 13 residues. Only the protein is on record. Germline lookup yields CDR1 MNHEY and CDR2 SMNVEV (reference sequence). CDR3 sequence reads: CASSFGQGREAFF.